Sequencing of this T cell receptor (beta chain) was carried out in a study of cytomegalovirus exposure and HLA in healthy donors. After removal of 5 bases from V and 1 base from J, the junction contained 7 bases not matched to a gene. The germline gives CDR1 SSHAT, CDR2 FNYEAQ (reference sequence). The CDR3 runs 15 residues. Here immunoSEQ multiplex PCR was the method, and the copy in TCRdb shows in-frame clones only, minus some. Here the sample spans 170,000 or so clones, around 82% being singletons. The sample was PBMCs. The chain carries TRBV7-7 and TRBJ1-1; TRBD1 matches at 7 bases. The source of this sequence is a woman between 18 and 30 years old in good health and CMV-seropositive. The CDR3 region has the DNA TGTGCCAGCAGCATCGGACAGGACGAGAACACTGAAGCTTTCTTT. Its protein is CASSIGQDENTEAFF. The full variable domain, completed using reference TRBV7-7 and TRBJ1-1, is GAGVSQSPRYKVTKRGQDVTLRCDPISSHATLYWYQQALGQGPEFLTYFNYEAQPDKSGLPSDRFSAERPEGSISTLTIQRTEQRDSAMYRCASSIGQDENTEAFFGQGTRLTVV.